The next 11 T cell receptor beta chains were all read from a single sample in a study of blood T cell repertoires in COVID-19 (TCRdb year 2020). Library preparation was by the immunoSEQ multiplex PCR assay. As stored in TCRdb, this immuneACCESS dataset retains in-frame rearrangements with V and J assigned. A fraction of the clones does not appear; measured against another copy, unresolved V genes explain less than half of the discrepancy, and the remainder lacks a known reason. The sample table holds some 240,000 clones, of which around 90% were seen once. Around 0.84% of the sample is taken by the ten largest. The sample consisted of peripheral blood. Receptors originate from a man in his 60s with COVID-19, enrolled during active disease.

CDR3 nucleotide sequence: TGTGCCAGCAGCCTTGCGACAGGGATGTACAATCAGCCCCAGCATTTT. It translates to CASSLATGMYNQPQHF. J is TRBJ1-5 and V is TRBV7-2, with 7 positions matching TRBD1. The CDR3 contains 16 residues. Trimming removed 5 bases from V and 3 bases from J; junction bases left unmatched: 10. Germline CDR1 reads SGHTA; CDR2 reads FQGNSA.

The CDR3 here is CASSQGQGMSEAFF. CDR3 nucleotides: TGTGCCAGCTCACAAGGACAGGGGATGTCTGAAGCTTTCTTT. The chain is built from TRBV18 and TRBJ1-1, with 9 positions matching TRBD1. CDR3 length: 14 residues. Germline trimming cut 4 bases from V and 6 bases from J; bases unmatched to any gene: 6. The germline V gene has CDR1 KGHSH and CDR2 LQKENI.

V and J are TRBV11-2 and TRBJ2-2; 7 bases map to TRBD1. The V gene's germline CDR1 is SGHAT and CDR2 FQNNGV. The ends lost 4 bases at V and 4 bases at J; junction bases unmatched: 6. This CDR3 is built from 15 residues. The CDR3: CASSSLQGRTGELFF. For the CDR3, the DNA is TGTGCCAGCAGCTCCTTACAGGGGCGCACCGGGGAGCTGTTTTTT.

V and J are TRBV19 and TRBJ2-7; D may be TRBD1 (5 bases). V gave up 6 bases and J gave up 4 bases, with 16 bases separating them. The CDR3 loop spans 14 amino acids. Germline V gene sequence: CDR1 LNHDA, CDR2 SQIVND (reference sequence). The CDR3 is CASRGQGRRYEQYF. The CDR3 region has the DNA TGTGCCAGTAGGGGCCAGGGAAGACGGTACGAGCAGTACTTC.

The chain employs TRBV30 and TRBJ1-6; TRBD1 agrees at 7 bases. This CDR3 spans 14 amino acids. Germline CDR1 GTSNPN, CDR2 SVGIG (reference sequence). V shed 3 bases, J shed 2 bases, and the junction held 1 base outside the gene matches. CDR3 residues: CAWRTGAYNSPLHF. The CDR3 DNA is TGTGCCTGGAGAACAGGGGCCTATAATTCACCCCTCCACTTT. Full variable domain (missing parts from reference TRBV30 and TRBJ1-6): SQTIHQWPATLVQPVGSPLSLECTVEGTSNPNLYWYRQAAGRGLQLLFYSVGIGQISSEVPQNLSASRPQDRQFILSSKKLLLSDSGFYLCAWRTGAYNSPLHFGNGTRLTVT.

V and J are TRBV10-3 and TRBJ2-1; D is perhaps TRBD2 (6 bases). From germline, CDR1 is ENHRY and CDR2 SYGVKD. Trimming took off 8 bases at V and 0 bases at J, with 11 bases between the two ends. The CDR3 loop spans 14 amino acids. Here the CDR3 reads CAISPGSSYNEQFF. In DNA, the CDR3 is TGTGCCATCTCCCCCGGGAGCTCCTACAATGAGCAGTTCTTC.

V gene TRBV7-2 combines with J gene TRBJ2-5, with 7 nucleotides matching TRBD2. V lost 1 base, J lost 2 bases, and 1 base stayed unmatched. The CDR3 is 14 amino acids. Per the germline V gene, CDR1 is SGHTA and CDR2 is FQGNSA. The CDR3 nucleotides read TGTGCCAGCAGCTTAGGGGGGGGGCAAGAGACCCAGTACTTC. This gives the protein CASSLGGGQETQYF.

The V call is TRBV7-3, the J call TRBJ2-1; TRBD2 agrees at 9 bases. Germline CDR1 is SGHTA and CDR2 is FQGTGA. The CDR3 consists of 15 residues. V dropped 5 bases and J dropped 7; count of bases not matched to a gene: 9. The CDR3 sequence: CASSPIAGVRNEQFF. CDR3 in DNA: TGTGCCAGCAGCCCGATAGCGGGAGTCAGAAATGAGCAGTTCTTC.

The V and J genes are TRBV28 and TRBJ2-7; D is uncertain. Trimming cost V 4 bases and J 1 base, with 14 bases left between them. The CDR3 covers 15 residues. From germline, CDR1 is MDHEN and CDR2 SYDVKM. The CDR3 DNA sequence: TGTGCCAGCAGTTCGTACTCTACAGCTTCCTACGAGCAGTACTTC. This sequence encodes CASSSYSTASYEQYF.

This clone was recorded only once. The rearrangement uses TRBV10-3 and TRBJ2-2; 9 bases fit TRBD2. Per the germline V gene, CDR1 is ENHRY and CDR2 is SYGVKD. CDR3 length equals 15 residues. Trimming at V came to 4 bases and at J to 6 bases, leaving 6 bases not matched to a gene. CDR3 in amino acids: CAISATSGEAGELFF. In nucleotides, the CDR3 is TGTGCCATCAGTGCGACTAGCGGTGAGGCCGGGGAGCTGTTTTTT.

The chain recombines TRBV9 with TRBJ1-4; D is ambiguous. The CDR3 totals 15 residues. In germline, CDR1 is SGDLS, CDR2 YYNGEE. The V gene lost 0 bases and the J gene lost 5 bases, with 11 bases spanning the gap. The chain's CDR3 is CASSVVGQPNEKLFF. The DNA for the CDR3 is TGTGCCAGCAGCGTAGTTGGGCAGCCGAATGAAAAACTGTTTTTT.